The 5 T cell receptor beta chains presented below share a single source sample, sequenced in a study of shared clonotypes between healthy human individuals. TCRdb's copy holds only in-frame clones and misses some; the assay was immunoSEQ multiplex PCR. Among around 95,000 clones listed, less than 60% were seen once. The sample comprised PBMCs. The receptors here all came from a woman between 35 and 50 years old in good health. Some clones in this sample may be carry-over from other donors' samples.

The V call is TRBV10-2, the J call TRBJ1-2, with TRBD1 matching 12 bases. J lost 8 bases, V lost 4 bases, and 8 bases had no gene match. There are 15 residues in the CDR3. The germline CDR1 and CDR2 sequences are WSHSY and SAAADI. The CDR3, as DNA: TGCGCCAGCAGTGGTCCGGGACAGGGGGCGAGAGGCTACACCTTC. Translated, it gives CASSGPGQGARGYTF.

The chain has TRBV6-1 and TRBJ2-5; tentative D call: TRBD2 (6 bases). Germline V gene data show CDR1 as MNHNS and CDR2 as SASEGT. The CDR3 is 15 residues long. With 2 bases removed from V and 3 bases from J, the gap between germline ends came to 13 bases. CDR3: CASSEWGGMEETQYF. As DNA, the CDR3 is TGTGCCAGCAGTGAATGGGGCGGGATGGAAGAGACCCAGTACTTC.

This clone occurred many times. The CDR3 region is CASSPRDTNYEQYF. DNA of the CDR3: TGTGCCAGCAGCCCACGGGACACAAACTACGAGCAGTACTTC. The V gene is TRBV7-2, the J gene TRBJ2-5; D is perhaps TRBD1 (6 bases). Matching the DNA end better, TRBJ2-7 makes the J call doubtful. Germline CDR1 SGHTA, CDR2 FQGNSA. This CDR3 region has 14 residues.

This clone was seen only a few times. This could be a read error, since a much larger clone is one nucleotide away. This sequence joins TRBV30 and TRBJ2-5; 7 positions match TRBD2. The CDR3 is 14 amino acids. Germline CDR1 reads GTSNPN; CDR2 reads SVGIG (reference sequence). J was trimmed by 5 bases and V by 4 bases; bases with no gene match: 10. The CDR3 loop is CAWTRTWGGETQYF. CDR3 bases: TGTGCCTGGACCCGAACGTGGGGGGGGGAGACCCAGTACTTC.

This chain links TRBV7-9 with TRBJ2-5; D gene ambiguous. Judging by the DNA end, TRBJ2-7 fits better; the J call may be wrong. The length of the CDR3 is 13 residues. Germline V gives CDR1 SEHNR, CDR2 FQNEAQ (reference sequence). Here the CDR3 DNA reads TGTGCCAGCAGCTTAGATAGGGCCCACGAGCAGTACTTC. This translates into CASSLDRAHEQYF.